This T cell receptor beta chain was captured in a study of T cell responses to AZD1222 COVID-19 vaccine. Study observations and caveats: Among the donors, most were white British and more were female, and clonal diversity was possibly underestimated. Just a handful of people given AZD1222 tested seropositive at baseline. The CD4 TCRs associated with vaccination extended across spike and predominated at 160-218 and 743-854. With two AZD1222 doses given, Spike-specific TCR breadth and depth both rose.

The CDR3 contains 14 residues. The V end lost 7 bases, the J end lost 1 base, and 14 bases lay between the germline ends. Germline CDR1 reads MNHNS; CDR2 reads SASEGT. TCRdb keeps only in-frame clones here, not all; method: immunoSEQ multiplex PCR. This table has 130,000 or so clones, 92% appearing once. As regards this clone: The antigen remains undetermined.

The material sequenced was peripheral blood, taken on day 0 of AZD1222 vaccination. V is TRBV6-1 and J is TRBJ2-7; a possible D gene is TRBD1 (6 bases). This sequence originates from an adult in good health. The CDR3 DNA reads TGTGCCAGCAACCGACAGGCACAGTCCTACGAGCAGTACTTC. This translates into CASNRQAQSYEQYF.